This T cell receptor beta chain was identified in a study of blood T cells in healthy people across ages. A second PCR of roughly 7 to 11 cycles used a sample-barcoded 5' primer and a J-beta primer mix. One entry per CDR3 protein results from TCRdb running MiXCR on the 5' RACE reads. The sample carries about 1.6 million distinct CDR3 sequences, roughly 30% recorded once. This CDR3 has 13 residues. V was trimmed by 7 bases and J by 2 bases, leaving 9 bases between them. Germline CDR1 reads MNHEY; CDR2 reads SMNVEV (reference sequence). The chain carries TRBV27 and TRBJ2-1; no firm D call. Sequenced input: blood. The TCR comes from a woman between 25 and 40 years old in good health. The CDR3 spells CASTRPPYNEQFF. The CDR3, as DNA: TGTGCCAGCACCCGGCCCCCCTACAATGAGCAGTTCTTC.